This paragraph covers one T cell receptor (beta chain) sequence. Its antigen is currently unknown. This sample stems from a study of T cell repertoires in aging, cancer and after chemotherapy. Looking at the study overall: Six age groups, ranging from 30 or younger to 70 or older, included the donors. Glioblastoma patients receiving temozolomide-based therapy gave paired samples before and after chemotherapy. The whole study produced a dataset of some 10 million TCR reads.

General study findings and limits: In cancer patients, declining TCR diversity with age involved lost richness and lost evenness.

TCR beta rearrangements were amplified from peripheral blood genomic DNA. A mixed TRB-A/B primer pool amplified rearranged TRB by multiplex touch-down PCR. A single record per CDR3 protein comes from TCRdb applying MiXCR to the multiplex PCR reads. The data show approximately 3,000 distinct CDR3 sequences, with roughly 46% seen just once and approximately 5.4% held by the top ten. The V gene's germline CDR1 is ENHRY and CDR2 SYGVKD. The CDR3 consists of 16 residues. Trimming stripped 4 bases from V and 3 bases from J, with 17 bases between. This receptor was taken from a human donor with a solid tumor. V is TRBV10-3 and J is TRBJ2-3, with D possibly being TRBD2 (7 bases). The sample comprised blood. The CDR3 protein is CAISGSRGGSTDTQYF. The CDR3 nucleotides read TGTGCCATCAGTGGGTCGAGGGGGGGTTCGACAGATACGCAGTATTTT.